This entry lists 10 T cell receptor beta chains sequenced from one sample in a study of CD8+CD57+ T cells in acquired aplastic anemia. According to the study, genomic DNA was the template for TCR beta VDJ and CDR3 profiling. TCRdb re-derived calls from the reads in MiXCR, one entry per CDR3 protein. The sample lists around 190,000 distinct CDR3 sequences; 61% were seen once. Specimen: sorted CD4+, CD8+, or CD8+CD57+ T cells (not recorded which) from PBMCs. These receptors were collected from a human donor in good health.

The rearrangement links TRBV29-1 to TRBJ2-3, with D unresolved. Looked up from germline, CDR1 is SQVTM and CDR2 is ANQGSEA. This CDR3 has 13 residues. Trimming took off 6 bases at V and 0 bases at J, with 10 bases between the two ends. For the CDR3, the DNA is TGCAGCGTGACGCAGGATAGCACAGATACGCAGTATTTT. It yields the protein CSVTQDSTDTQYF.

In its sample, this clonotype was seen a few times. This sequence joins TRBV15 and TRBJ2-3, with D possibly matching TRBD1 (5 bases). There are 13 residues in the CDR3. Trimming removed 2 bases from V and 5 bases from J, with 8 bases in between. Germline V lookup: CDR1 LNHNV, CDR2 YYDKDF (reference sequence). For the CDR3, the DNA is TGTGCCACCAGCAGACAGGGCAGAGATACGCAGTATTTT. Translation: CATSRQGRDTQYF.

V usage is TRBV5-6 and J usage is TRBJ2-3; D unclear. The V gene's germline CDR1 is SGHDT and CDR2 YYEEEE. This CDR3 spans 15 amino acids. V lost 10 bases and J 15 bases, leaving 33 bases between the germline ends. As DNA, the CDR3 is TGTGCCTCCAGCCTCGCTGCAGGCGACGGGTACACCTATTATTTT. Residues: CASSLAAGDGYTYYF.

This sequence joins TRBV5-1 and TRBJ1-4, with TRBD1 matching over 8 bases. The CDR3 extends over 14 amino acids. Unmatched junction bases numbered 2, after V lost 0 bases and J lost 7 bases. Germline lookup yields CDR1 SGHRS and CDR2 YFSETQ. In DNA form, the CDR3 reads TGCGCCAGCAGCTTGGGACAGGGGCTTGAAAAACTGTTTTTT. It translates to CASSLGQGLEKLFF.

This clonotype has a count of ten or more. The V and J genes are TRBV2 and TRBJ2-2; 9 nucleotides agree with TRBD2. Germline V gives CDR1 SNHLY, CDR2 FYNNEI. This CDR3 region has 14 residues. Losses at the gene ends were 8 bases for V and 4 bases for J; bases not matched to a gene: 5. CDR3 loop: CASAASGITGELFF. The CDR3 DNA reads as TGTGCCAGCGCGGCTAGCGGGATCACCGGGGAGCTGTTTTTT. Using reference TRBV2 and TRBJ2-2 for the parts outside the CDR3, the full variable domain is EPEVTQTPSHQVTQMGQEVILRCVPISNHLYFYWYRQILGQKVEFLVSFYNNEISEKSEIFDDQFSVERPDGSNFTLKIRSTKLEDSAMYFCASAASGITGELFFGEGSRLTVL.

Regarding this clonotype: A read error is possible here, since a much larger clone lies one base away. The chain recombines TRBV27 with TRBJ1-1; D is ambiguous. The CDR3 is 13 amino acids. Trimming removed 4 bases at V and 1 base at J, with 7 bases between. Germline assignment: CDR1 MNHEY and CDR2 SMNVEV (reference sequence). The CDR3 here is CASSCQKNTEAFF. The CDR3 coding sequence is TGTGCCAGCAGTTGCCAGAAGAACACTGAAGCTTTCTTT.

The chain links TRBV20-1 to TRBJ2-7; D is ambiguous. The CDR3 has 13 residues. The V gene lost 8 bases and the J gene lost 1 base, with 15 bases spanning the gap. Germline CDR1 and CDR2: DFQATT and SNEGSKA (reference sequence). CDR3 DNA sequence: TGCAGTTACCCCCCTTGGCCGTCCTACGAGCAGTACTTC. Translating it yields CSYPPWPSYEQYF.

A few counts support this clonotype. Here the CDR3 reads CSVTIGTSYEQYF. For the CDR3, the DNA is TGCAGTGTTACCATAGGGACTAGCTACGAGCAGTACTTC. The V gene is TRBV20-1, the J gene TRBJ2-7; TRBD2 aligns across 8 bases. Trimming took 7 bases from V and 3 from J; bases not matched to a gene: 8. Germline V CDR1 and CDR2: DFQATT, SNEGSKA (reference sequence). The CDR3 is 13 residues long.

This chain connects TRBV9 to TRBJ1-6, with D maybe TRBD1 (5 bases). V was cut by 0 bases and J by 9 bases, with 10 bases left in between. The CDR3 is 14 amino acids. Per the germline V gene, CDR1 is SGDLS and CDR2 is YYNGEE. The CDR3 region is CASSVGGGVSPLHF. In nucleotides, the CDR3 is TGTGCCAGCAGCGTAGGGGGGGGGGTTTCACCCCTCCACTTT.

The rearrangement joins TRBV10-3 to TRBJ2-7, with D perhaps matching TRBD1 (6 bases). Per the germline V gene, CDR1 is ENHRY and CDR2 is SYGVKD. V lost 5 bases and J lost 4, with 18 bases in between. The CDR3 is 15 amino acids. CDR3 residues: CAISTSQGSQYEQYF. CDR3 bases: TGTGCCATCAGTACTTCCCAGGGGTCGCAGTACGAGCAGTACTTC.